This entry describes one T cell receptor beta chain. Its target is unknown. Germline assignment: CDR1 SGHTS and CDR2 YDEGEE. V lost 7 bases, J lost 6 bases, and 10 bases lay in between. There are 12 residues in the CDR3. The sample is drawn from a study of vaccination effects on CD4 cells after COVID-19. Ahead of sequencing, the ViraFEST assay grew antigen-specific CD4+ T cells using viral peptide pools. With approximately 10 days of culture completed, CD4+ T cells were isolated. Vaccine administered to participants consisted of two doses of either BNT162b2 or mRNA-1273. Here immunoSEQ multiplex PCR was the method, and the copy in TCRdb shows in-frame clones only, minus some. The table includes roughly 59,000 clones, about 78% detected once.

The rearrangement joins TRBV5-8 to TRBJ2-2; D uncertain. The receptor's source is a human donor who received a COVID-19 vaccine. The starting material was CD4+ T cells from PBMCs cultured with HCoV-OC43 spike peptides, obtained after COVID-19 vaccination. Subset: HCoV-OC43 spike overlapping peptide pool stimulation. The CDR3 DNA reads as TGTGCCAGCGCTCCCCTGTCCGGGGAGCTGTTTTTT. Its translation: CASAPLSGELFF.